The present T cell receptor beta chain was sequenced within a study of OX40 agonist ivuxolimab in advanced cancers. Whole-study context: Intravenous ivuxolimab was administered to patients every 2 weeks at 0.01 to 10 mg/kg. Partial responses were achieved by three patients, one with hepatocellular carcinoma and two with cutaneous melanoma.

The table came from immunoSEQ multiplex PCR; TCRdb's copy has only in-frame clones and leaves some out. Seen here are about 120,000 clones, 85% to 90% observed once, and the top ten hold roughly 0.59%. The CDR3 extends over 13 amino acids. Germline V gene sequence: CDR1 SSHAT, CDR2 FNYEAQ (reference sequence). Deletions cut 3 bases from V and 5 bases from J, with 10 bases between. This clonotype originated in an adult with an advanced solid tumor such as melanoma, head and neck, liver or kidney cancer. This rearrangement joins TRBV7-7 to TRBJ2-5; D is perhaps TRBD2 (6 bases). Source: CD4+ or CD8+ T cells sorted from blood, taken in a trial of the OX40 agonist ivuxolimab. The CDR3 nucleotides are TGTGCCAGCAGCTTTCGACGGGGGGAGACCCAGTACTTC. Translating it yields CASSFRRGETQYF.